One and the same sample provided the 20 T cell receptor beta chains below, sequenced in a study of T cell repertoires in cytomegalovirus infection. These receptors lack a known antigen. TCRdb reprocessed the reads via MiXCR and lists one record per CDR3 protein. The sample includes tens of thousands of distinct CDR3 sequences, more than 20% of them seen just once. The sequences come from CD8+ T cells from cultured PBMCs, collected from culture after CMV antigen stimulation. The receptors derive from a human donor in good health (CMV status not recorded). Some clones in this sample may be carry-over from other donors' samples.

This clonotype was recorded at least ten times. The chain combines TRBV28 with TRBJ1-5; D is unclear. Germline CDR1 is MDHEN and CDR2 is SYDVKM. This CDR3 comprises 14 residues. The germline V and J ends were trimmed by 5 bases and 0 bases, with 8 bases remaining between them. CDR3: CASSRPDSNQPQHF. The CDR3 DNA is TGTGCCAGCAGTCGGCCCGATAGCAATCAGCCCCAGCATTTT. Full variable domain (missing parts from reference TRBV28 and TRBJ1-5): DVKVTQSSRYLVKRTGEKVFLECVQDMDHENMFWYRQDPGLGLRLIYFSYDVKMKEKGDIPEGYSVSREKKERFSLILESASTNQTSMYLCASSRPDSNQPQHFGDGTRLSIL.

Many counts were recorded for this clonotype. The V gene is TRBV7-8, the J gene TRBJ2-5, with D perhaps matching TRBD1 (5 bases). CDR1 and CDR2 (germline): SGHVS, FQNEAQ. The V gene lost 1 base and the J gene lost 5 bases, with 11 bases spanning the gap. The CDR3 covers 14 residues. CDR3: CASSLVWGWETQYF. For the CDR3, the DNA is TGTGCCAGCAGCTTAGTGTGGGGCTGGGAGACCCAGTACTTC.

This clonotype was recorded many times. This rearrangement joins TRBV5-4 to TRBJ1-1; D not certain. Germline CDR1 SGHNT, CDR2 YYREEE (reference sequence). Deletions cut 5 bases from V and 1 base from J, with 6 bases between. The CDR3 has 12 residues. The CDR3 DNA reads TGTGCCAGCAGTGGAGGGAACACTGAAGCTTTCTTT. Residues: CASSGGNTEAFF. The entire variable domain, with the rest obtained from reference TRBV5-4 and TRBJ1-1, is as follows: ETGVTQSPTHLIKTRGQQVTLRCSSQSGHNTVSWYQQALGQGPQFIFQYYREEENGRGNFPPRFSGLQFPNYSSELNVNALELDDSALYLCASSGGNTEAFFGQGTRLTVV.

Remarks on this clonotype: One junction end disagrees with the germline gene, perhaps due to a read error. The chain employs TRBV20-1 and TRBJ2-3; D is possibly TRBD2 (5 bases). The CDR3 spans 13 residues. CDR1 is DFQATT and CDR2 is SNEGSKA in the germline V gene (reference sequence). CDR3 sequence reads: CSTRDPGTDTQYF. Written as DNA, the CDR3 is TGCAGTACTAGAGATCCGGGCACAGATACGCAGTATTTT.

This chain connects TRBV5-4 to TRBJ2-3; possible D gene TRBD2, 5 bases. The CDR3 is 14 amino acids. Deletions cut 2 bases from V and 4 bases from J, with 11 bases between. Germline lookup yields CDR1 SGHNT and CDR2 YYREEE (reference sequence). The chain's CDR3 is CASSFSRAADTQYF. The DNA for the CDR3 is TGTGCCAGCAGCTTTTCGAGGGCGGCAGATACGCAGTATTTT.

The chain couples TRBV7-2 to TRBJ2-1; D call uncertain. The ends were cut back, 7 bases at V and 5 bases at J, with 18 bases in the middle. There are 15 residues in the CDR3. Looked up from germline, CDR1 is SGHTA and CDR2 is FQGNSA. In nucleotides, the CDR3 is TGTGCCAGCAAGCCGGCCCAGAGCCGGGACAATGAGCAGTTCTTC. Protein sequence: CASKPAQSRDNEQFF.

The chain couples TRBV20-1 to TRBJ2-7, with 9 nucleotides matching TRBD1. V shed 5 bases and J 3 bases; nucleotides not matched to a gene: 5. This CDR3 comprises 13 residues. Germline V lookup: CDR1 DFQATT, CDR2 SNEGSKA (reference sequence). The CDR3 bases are TGCAGTGCTCCGGGACAGGGCCTCTACGAGCAGTACTTC. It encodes CSAPGQGLYEQYF.

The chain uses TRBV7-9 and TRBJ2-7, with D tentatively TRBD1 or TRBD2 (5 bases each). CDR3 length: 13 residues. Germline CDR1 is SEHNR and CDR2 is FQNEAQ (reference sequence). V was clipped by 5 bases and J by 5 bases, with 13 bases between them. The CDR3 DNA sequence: TGTGCCAGCAGCACCGAGGGGTTCCACGAGCAGTACTTC. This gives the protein CASSTEGFHEQYF.

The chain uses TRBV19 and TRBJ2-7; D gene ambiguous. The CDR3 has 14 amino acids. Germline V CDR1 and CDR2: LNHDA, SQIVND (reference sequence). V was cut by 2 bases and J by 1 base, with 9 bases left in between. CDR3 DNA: TGTGCCAGTAGTATAAAACTCAGTTCCTACGAGCAGTACTTC. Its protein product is CASSIKLSSYEQYF.

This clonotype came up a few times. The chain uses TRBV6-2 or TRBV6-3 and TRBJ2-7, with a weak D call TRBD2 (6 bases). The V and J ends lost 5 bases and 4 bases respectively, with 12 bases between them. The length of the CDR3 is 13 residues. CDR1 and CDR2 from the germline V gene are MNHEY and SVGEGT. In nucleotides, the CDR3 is TGTGCCAGCAGTGGGGGGATCGGGTACGAGCAGTACTTC. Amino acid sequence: CASSGGIGYEQYF.

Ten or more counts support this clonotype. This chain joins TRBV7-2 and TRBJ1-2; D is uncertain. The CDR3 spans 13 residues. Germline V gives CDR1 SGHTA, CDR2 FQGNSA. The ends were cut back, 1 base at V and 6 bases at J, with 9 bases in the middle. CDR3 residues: CASSLVGRDGYTF. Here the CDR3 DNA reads TGTGCCAGCAGCTTAGTGGGGAGAGATGGCTACACCTTC.

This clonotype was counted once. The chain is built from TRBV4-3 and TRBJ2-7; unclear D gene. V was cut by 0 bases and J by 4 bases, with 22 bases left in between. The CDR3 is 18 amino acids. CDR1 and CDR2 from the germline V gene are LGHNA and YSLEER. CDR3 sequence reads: CASSQDVPTREMLYEQYF. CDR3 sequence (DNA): TGCGCCAGCAGCCAAGATGTTCCTACAAGGGAAATGCTTTACGAGCAGTACTTC.

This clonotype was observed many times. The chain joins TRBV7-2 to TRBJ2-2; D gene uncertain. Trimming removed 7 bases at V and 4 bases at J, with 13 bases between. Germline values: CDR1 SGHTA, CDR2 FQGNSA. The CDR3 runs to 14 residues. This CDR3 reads CASTPQVGTGELFF. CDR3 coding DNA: TGTGCCAGCACCCCTCAGGTTGGCACCGGGGAGCTGTTTTTT.

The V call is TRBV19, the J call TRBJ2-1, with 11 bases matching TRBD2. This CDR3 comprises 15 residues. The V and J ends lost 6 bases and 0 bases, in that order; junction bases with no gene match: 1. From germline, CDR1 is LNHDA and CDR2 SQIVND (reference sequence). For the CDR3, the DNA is TGTGCCAGTAGAACTAGCGGGGGCTCCTACAATGAGCAGTTCTTC. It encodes CASRTSGGSYNEQFF.

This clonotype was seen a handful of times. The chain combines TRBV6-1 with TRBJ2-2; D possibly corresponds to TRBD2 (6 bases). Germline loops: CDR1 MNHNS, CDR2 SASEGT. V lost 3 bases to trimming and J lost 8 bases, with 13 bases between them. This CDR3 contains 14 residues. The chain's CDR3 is CASSDLGRRGELFF. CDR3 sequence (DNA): TGTGCCAGCAGTGACTTGGGGAGGAGGGGGGAGCTGTTTTTT.

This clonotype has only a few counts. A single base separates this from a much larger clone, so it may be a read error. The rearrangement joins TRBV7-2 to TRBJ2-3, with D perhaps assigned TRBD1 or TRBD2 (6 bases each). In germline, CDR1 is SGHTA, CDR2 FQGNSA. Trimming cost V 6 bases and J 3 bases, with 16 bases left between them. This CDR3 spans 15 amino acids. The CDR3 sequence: CASRMGVGGTDTQYF. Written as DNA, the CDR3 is TGTGCCAGCAGAATGGGGGTAGGGGGGACAGATACGCAGTATTTT.

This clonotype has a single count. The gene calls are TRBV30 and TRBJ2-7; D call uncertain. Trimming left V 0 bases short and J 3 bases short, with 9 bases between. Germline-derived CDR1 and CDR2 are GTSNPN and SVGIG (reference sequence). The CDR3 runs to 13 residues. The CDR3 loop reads CAWSVGHDYEQYF. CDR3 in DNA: TGTGCCTGGAGTGTAGGGCACGACTACGAGCAGTACTTC.

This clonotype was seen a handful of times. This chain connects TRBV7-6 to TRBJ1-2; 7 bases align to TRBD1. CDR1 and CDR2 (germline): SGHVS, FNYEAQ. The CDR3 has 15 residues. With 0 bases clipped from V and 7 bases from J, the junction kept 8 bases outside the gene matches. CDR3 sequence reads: CASSLAERGPFGYTF. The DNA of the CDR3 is TGTGCCAGCAGCTTAGCGGAGAGGGGGCCGTTTGGCTACACCTTC.

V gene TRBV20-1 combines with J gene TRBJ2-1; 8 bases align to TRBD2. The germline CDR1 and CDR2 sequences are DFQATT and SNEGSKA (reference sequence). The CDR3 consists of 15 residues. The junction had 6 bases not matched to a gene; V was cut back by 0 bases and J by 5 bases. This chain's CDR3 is CSARDTGGRNNEQFF. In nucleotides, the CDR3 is TGCAGTGCTAGAGATACGGGGGGGCGGAACAATGAGCAGTTCTTC.

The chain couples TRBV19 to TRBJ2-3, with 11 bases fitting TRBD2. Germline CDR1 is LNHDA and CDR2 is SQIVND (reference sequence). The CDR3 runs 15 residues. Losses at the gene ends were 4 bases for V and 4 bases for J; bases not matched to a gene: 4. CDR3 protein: CASSTLAGGADTQYF. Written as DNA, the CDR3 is TGTGCCAGTAGTACTCTAGCGGGAGGCGCAGATACGCAGTATTTT.